These T cell receptor beta chains were read from a single sample in a study of PD-L1 blockade in urothelial cancer. Libraries were prepared by immunoSEQ multiplex PCR; TCRdb keeps only in-frame clonotypes and omits some of them. Of roughly 39,000 clones in the sample, approximately 90% were seen once. This specimen consisted of PBMCs, obtained around atezolizumab (anti-PD-L1) treatment. The receptors derive from an older woman with urothelial cancer. CDR3s leave out the opening cysteine and the closing phenylalanine or tryptophan.

j_call v_call cdr3_aa
TRBJ2-1 TRBV19 ATSGGGDNEQF
TRBJ2-3 TRBV25-1 ASSGQGVAQY
TRBJ1-1 TRBV6-1 ASDRSPAEAF
TRBJ2-2 TRBV28 ASRRLAGVPGELF
TRBJ1-3 TRBV9 ASSPVTKASTIY
TRBJ2-2 TRBV9 ASSVDLLNTGELF
TRBJ1-4 TRBV7-8 ASSFNRGLNEKLF
TRBJ2-5 TRBV5-1 ASSSGGQRQETQY
TRBJ1-2 TRBV27 ASSLRLNYGYT
TRBJ2-3 TRBV7-2 ASTLGGTSTDTQY
TRBJ1-1 TRBV28 ASEGGRVQALEAF
TRBJ1-3 TRBV6-5 ASRSAGAGGNTIY
TRBJ2-7 TRBV10-2 ASRGGSWYEQY
TRBJ2-5 TRBV5-4 ASSLRGLRETQY
TRBJ1-1 TRBV18 ASSRGSKRGTEAF
TRBJ2-7 TRBV7-9 ASTTGVLIYEQY
TRBJ2-3 TRBV2 ASSSGTSGITYTDTQY
TRBJ2-5 TRBV19 ASSPDRGRETQY
TRBJ1-2 TRBV19 ASFPLPGTGVGYT
TRBJ2-7 TRBV6-1 ASSSGLAAVYEQY
TRBJ2-3 TRBV19 ASSMFRTGNHTQY
TRBJ1-2 TRBV28 ASSLGAGGYGYT
TRBJ1-2 TRBV21-1 ASSKGAGQGYYGYT
TRBJ2-7 TRBV19 ASHSGNGGSYEQY
TRBJ1-1 TRBV5-1 ASSLGSGITEAF
TRBJ2-1 TRBV10-3 AISEPSVTYNEQF
TRBJ2-5 TRBV10-1 ASSEEGDREPETQY
TRBJ2-5 TRBV18 ASSPLLLGQGAQETQY
TRBJ2-3 TRBV28 ASSSGLAGGLHTDTQY
TRBJ2-7 TRBV18 ASSPPGSGSYEQY
TRBJ2-7 TRBV28 ASSPSGTGGPSYEQY
TRBJ2-4 TRBV4-1 ASSPQLAGENIQY
TRBJ2-2 TRBV2 ASSALVLAGDTGELF
TRBJ2-7 TRBV6-1 ASTSYYEQY
TRBJ2-4 TRBV29-1 SVSGTVTNPKNIQY
TRBJ2-3 TRBV6-6 ASEGFSTDTQY
TRBJ2-3 TRBV7-9 ASSQGDWAGGKDTQY
TRBJ1-5 TRBV6-1 ASSQESGGGQPQH
TRBJ1-2 TRBV5-5 ASRPTGAGYGYT
TRBJ2-7 TRBV6-1 ASSEARDEQY
TRBJ2-5 TRBV27 ASSTQGLKEETQY
TRBJ2-1 TRBV29-1 SALGLAGAVRSYNEQF
TRBJ1-2 TRBV19 ASTGGTGANTYGYT
TRBJ1-1 TRBV30 AWSARGGNTEAF
TRBJ2-1 TRBV19 ASIPDRLAGVLDEQF
TRBJ1-1 TRBV27 ASSYRTGISTEAF
TRBJ2-5 TRBV9 ASSVGGRASFVETQY
TRBJ1-1 TRBV7-2 ASSLVGIGTEAF
TRBJ2-7 TRBV29-1 SVLTGNYEQY
TRBJ2-1 TRBV10-3 AISVGSGRNEQF
TRBJ2-2 TRBV4-2 ASSLPAGEAGTGELF
TRBJ2-7 TRBV7-8 ASSLVAGSSYEQY
TRBJ2-1 TRBV27 ASSSYRDHEQF
TRBJ2-3 TRBV9 ASSVTSGSSTDTQY